This T cell receptor beta chain was recorded in a study of human T cells and chemical hapten exposure. The library tagged individual cDNA molecules with unique molecular identifiers. MiXCR, applied by TCRdb to the 5' RACE reads, yields one record per CDR3 protein. The sample holds 150,000 or so distinct CDR3 sequences, approximately 4% seen once. Remarks on this clonotype: Its target is unknown.

This CDR3 spans 16 amino acids. The V gene end was trimmed by 4 bases and the J gene end by 3 bases; junction bases not matched to a gene: 9. Looked up from germline, CDR1 is SGHNT and CDR2 is YYREEE (reference sequence). Study results and limitations: Once DPC sensitization occurred, TCRs above 1 in 1000 frequency showed no change.

Extraction of total RNA was performed on unfractionated whole blood. This receptor was taken from a female donor in good health. The V gene is TRBV5-4, the J gene TRBJ1-3; TRBD1 matches 8 bases. Here the CDR3 reads CASSAGQGNYGNTIYF. The CDR3 region has the DNA TGTGCCAGCAGCGCTGGACAGGGCAATTATGGAAACACCATATATTTT.